These 6 T cell receptor beta chains were all obtained from the same sample, sequenced in a study of spatial heterogeneity in lung cancer. The time point: blood at routine non-recurrence follow-up after resection. TCRdb redid the calling of the 5' RACE reads with MiXCR, one entry per CDR3 protein. Of under 150,000 distinct CDR3 sequences listed, about a tenth are singletons. The sequencing here drew on PBMCs, taken at follow-up. These receptors were collected from a female donor with early-stage non-small cell lung cancer.

This clonotype showed up just a few times. V usage is TRBV2 and J usage is TRBJ1-5, with 10 bases that match TRBD1. Germline loops: CDR1 SNHLY, CDR2 FYNNEI. Trimming removed 4 bases from V and 5 bases from J; junction bases left unmatched: 2. CDR3 length: 14 residues. The CDR3 reads CASSGTGGDQPQHF. The CDR3 DNA is TGTGCCAGCAGTGGGACAGGGGGAGATCAGCCCCAGCATTTT.

This clonotype was seen just once. The chain carries TRBV7-2 and TRBJ1-2; D possibly corresponds to TRBD1 (5 bases). Germline assignment: CDR1 SGHTA and CDR2 FQGNSA. V dropped 1 base and J dropped 4 bases, with 13 bases sitting between them. CDR3 length: 15 residues. The DNA for the CDR3 is TGTGCCAGCAGCTTAGAGGCGCTGGGGACCTATGGCTACACCTTC. Translated, it gives CASSLEALGTYGYTF.

There are many counts of this clonotype. The rearrangement uses TRBV5-1 and TRBJ2-1; tentatively, D is TRBD2 (5 bases). V was pared by 0 bases and J by 7 bases, with 11 bases between. Germline V gene data show CDR1 as SGHRS and CDR2 as YFSETQ. The CDR3 has 14 amino acids. The CDR3 here is CASSLGGPGNEQFF. CDR3 bases: TGCGCCAGCAGCTTGGGCGGGCCAGGTAATGAGCAGTTCTTC.

This clonotype was detected many times. The V gene is TRBV28, the J gene TRBJ1-1; D gene ambiguous. The CDR3 sequence is 14 residues long. The ends were cut back, 3 bases at V and 0 bases at J, with 8 bases in the middle. Germline values: CDR1 MDHEN, CDR2 SYDVKM. In DNA, the CDR3 is TGTGCCAGCAGTTTCCTGTTCCTGAACACTGAAGCTTTCTTT. It encodes CASSFLFLNTEAFF.

This clonotype was seen at least ten times. CDR3 DNA sequence: TGCAGTGCTACCCTGGGGCCCTACGAGCAGTACTTC. This gives the protein CSATLGPYEQYF. The rearrangement uses TRBV20-1 and TRBJ2-7; the D gene is possibly TRBD1 (5 bases). CDR1 is DFQATT and CDR2 is SNEGSKA in the germline V gene (reference sequence). Trimming took 4 bases from V and 2 from J, leaving 9 bases between them. The CDR3 has 12 amino acids.

V usage is TRBV7-6 and J usage is TRBJ1-1; possible D gene TRBD1, 5 bases. This CDR3 comprises 17 residues. V lost 2 bases and J lost 2, with 18 bases in between. CDR1 is SGHVS and CDR2 is FNYEAQ in the germline V gene. CDR3 amino acids: CASSLSLAGPLNTEAFF. The DNA of the CDR3 is TGTGCCAGCAGCTTAAGCCTGGCGGGGCCCTTAAACACTGAAGCTTTCTTT.